This TCR beta chain was identified in a study of neurological immune-mediated disorders. A single run covered 15-18 subjects with over 190 million TCR-beta sequences. TCRdb processed the 5' RACE reads anew with MiXCR; each CDR3 protein has one entry. In the table there are 85,000 to 90,000 distinct CDR3 sequences, around 3.4% of which are singletons. This clonotype was seen ten or more times. Its antigen is not known. Study results and caveats: Phylogenetic grouping put 18 of 34 multiple sclerosis patients' repertoires into one related-CDR3 cluster, a possible signature.

V was shortened by 6 bases and J by 1 base, with 16 bases between the two germline ends. The CDR3 has 15 residues. Germline loops: CDR1 MNHEY, CDR2 SVGEGT. Sequencing was carried out using PBMCs. This chain uses TRBV6-2 or TRBV6-3 with TRBJ2-7; D is perhaps TRBD1 (6 bases). The origin of this receptor is a woman in her 50s with multiple sclerosis. CDR3 region: CASRQTGGVSYEQYF. The CDR3 bases are TGTGCCAGCAGGCAGACAGGTGGGGTTTCCTACGAGCAGTACTTC.